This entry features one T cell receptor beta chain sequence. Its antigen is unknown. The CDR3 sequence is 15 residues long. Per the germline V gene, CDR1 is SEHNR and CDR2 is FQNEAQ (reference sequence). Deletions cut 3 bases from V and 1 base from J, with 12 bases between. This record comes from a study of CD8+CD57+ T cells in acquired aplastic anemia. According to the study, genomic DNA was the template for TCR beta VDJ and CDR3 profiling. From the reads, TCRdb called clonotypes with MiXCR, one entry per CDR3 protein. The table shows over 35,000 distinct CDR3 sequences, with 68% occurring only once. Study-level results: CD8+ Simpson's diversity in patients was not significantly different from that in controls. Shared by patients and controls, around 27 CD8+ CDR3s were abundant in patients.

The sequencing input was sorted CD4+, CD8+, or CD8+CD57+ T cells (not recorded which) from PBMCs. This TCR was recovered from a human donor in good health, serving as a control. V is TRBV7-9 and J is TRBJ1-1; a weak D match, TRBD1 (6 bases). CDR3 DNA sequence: TGTGCCAGCAGCTTCTCTCGGGGGGCGAACACTGAAGCTTTCTTT. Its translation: CASSFSRGANTEAFF.